This T cell receptor beta chain was captured in a study of shared clonotypes between healthy human individuals. This CDR3 contains 14 residues. Germline V CDR1 and CDR2: SNHLY, FYNNEI. Trimming at V came to 7 bases and at J to 6 bases, leaving 9 bases not matched to a gene. Profiled with immunoSEQ multiplex PCR; TCRdb holds only in-frame clones, not every one. Altogether nearly 1,000,000 clones are present, around three quarters being singletons, with the ten largest covering about 1.5%. Material: memory CD4+ T cells sorted from blood. Stated subset: CD45RA-negative fraction. The chain recombines TRBV2 with TRBJ1-2, with TRBD1 identical over 9 bases. The receptor comes from a man between 18 and 35 years old in good health. The CDR3 protein is CASTTTGGYDGYTF. DNA for the CDR3: TGTGCCAGCACTACGACAGGGGGGTACGATGGCTACACCTTC.